A single sample is the source of the 3 T cell receptor beta chains below, sequenced in a study of blood T cell repertoires in COVID-19 (dated by TCRdb to the early 2020s). The library came from the immunoSEQ multiplex PCR assay. The clones in this table, taken by TCRdb from immuneACCESS, are in-frame only. Not every clone is retained; where verified, under half of the shortfall comes from an unresolved V gene, and the cause of the rest is unknown. Recorded for this sample are 350,000 to 550,000 clones; around 89% of them occurred a single time. The top ten clones comprise 1.1% of the sample. The sample consisted of PBMCs or T cells enriched from blood (not recorded which). The source is a man in his thirties or forties who had recovered from COVID-19.

The V call is TRBV7-2, the J call TRBJ2-5; 7 positions agree with TRBD2. The CDR3 runs to 14 residues. Germline V CDR1 and CDR2: SGHTA, FQGNSA. Germline trimming cut 5 bases from V and 2 bases from J; bases unmatched to any gene: 5. In DNA, the CDR3 is TGTGCCAGCAGCCCGGGGACTACACAAGAGACCCAGTACTTC. This translates into CASSPGTTQETQYF.

The CDR3 region is CASSFLFQETQYF. In DNA form, the CDR3 reads TGTGCCAGCAGTTTTCTCTTCCAAGAGACCCAGTACTTC. J is TRBJ2-5 and V is TRBV28; D remains unclear. The V end lost 3 bases, the J end lost 1 base, and 6 bases lay between the germline ends. The germline gives CDR1 MDHEN, CDR2 SYDVKM. The CDR3 consists of 13 residues.

The J gene is TRBJ2-2, the V gene TRBV18; a possible D gene is TRBD2 (5 bases). Looked up from germline, CDR1 is KGHSH and CDR2 is LQKENI. V was trimmed by 5 bases and J by 2 bases, leaving 12 bases between them. The CDR3 is made up of 15 amino acids. The CDR3 loop is CASSVGIKNTGELFF. The CDR3, as DNA: TGTGCCAGCTCAGTCGGGATTAAAAACACCGGGGAGCTGTTTTTT.